Following are 28 T cell receptor beta chains from one sample sequenced in a study of blood T cell repertoires in COVID-19. The method was immunoSEQ multiplex PCR; TCRdb's version includes in-frame clones alone and lacks a portion of them. Among 90,000 to 120,000 clones listed, approximately 80% were seen once. Sequenced sample: peripheral blood. The receptors were gathered from a man between 60 and 70 years old with acute or convalescent COVID-19.

The chain carries TRBV7-9 and TRBJ2-2; TRBD2 agrees at 10 bases. V lost 5 bases, J lost 4 bases, and 4 bases stayed unmatched. This CDR3 has 15 residues. The germline CDR1 and CDR2 sequences are SEHNR and FQNEAQ (reference sequence). CDR3: CASSPGLASTGELFF. The CDR3 bases are TGTGCCAGCAGCCCGGGACTAGCGAGCACCGGGGAGCTGTTTTTT.

The V call is TRBV5-1, the J call TRBJ2-2, with a possible D match to TRBD2 (5 bases). Germline values: CDR1 SGHRS, CDR2 YFSETQ. CDR3 length equals 13 residues. Trimming removed 0 bases from V and 7 bases from J, with 7 bases in between. In DNA, the CDR3 is TGCGCCAGCAGCTTGGGCGGAGGCGGGGAGCTGTTTTTT. Translated: CASSLGGGGELFF.

The J gene is TRBJ2-4, the V gene TRBV5-1; TRBD1 aligns across 11 bases. V lost 4 bases, J lost 9 bases, and 3 bases stayed unmatched. This CDR3 spans 13 amino acids. Germline V gene lookup returns CDR1 SGHRS and CDR2 YFSETQ. CDR3 protein: CASSPGTGGIQYF. In DNA form, the CDR3 reads TGCGCCAGCAGCCCCGGGACAGGGGGCATTCAGTACTTC. The whole variable domain, filled in from reference TRBV5-1 and TRBJ2-4, reads KAGVTQTPRYLIKTRGQQVTLSCSPISGHRSVSWYQQTPGQGLQFLFEYFSETQRNKGNFPGRFSGRQFSNSRSEMNVSTLELGDSALYLCASSPGTGGIQYFGAGTRLSVL.

This sequence joins TRBV3-1 (or the pseudogene TRBV3-2) and TRBJ2-3; possible D gene TRBD2, 5 bases. Germline V lookup: CDR1 LGHDT, CDR2 YNNKEL (reference sequence). This CDR3 region has 13 residues. V lost 6 bases and J lost 3, with 10 bases in between. The CDR3 nucleotides are TGTGCCAGCAGGAGGGTAGAAACAGATACGCAGTATTTT. Its protein is CASRRVETDTQYF.

This chain uses TRBV25-1 with TRBJ1-1, with 8 bases aligning to TRBD1. V lost 2 bases, J lost 6 bases, and 8 bases stayed unmatched. The CDR3 totals 15 residues. Looked up from germline, CDR1 is MGHDK and CDR2 is SYGVNS. The CDR3 reads CASSELTGAIAEAFF. The CDR3, as DNA: TGTGCCAGCAGTGAACTGACAGGGGCTATAGCTGAAGCTTTCTTT.

This clone was recorded only once. The V gene is TRBV7-3, the J gene TRBJ2-1; 7 bases line up with TRBD2. J lost 11 bases, V lost 5 bases, and 12 bases had no gene match. The germline V gene encodes CDR1 SGHTA and CDR2 FQGTGA. This CDR3 contains 14 residues. The CDR3 spells CASSPGGPSSKQFF. The CDR3 DNA reads TGTGCCAGCAGCCCGGGGGGACCGTCCAGCAAGCAGTTCTTC. Together with reference TRBV7-3 and TRBJ2-1, the CDR3 gives the full variable domain: GAGVSQTPSNKVTEKGKYVELRCDPISGHTALYWYRQSLGQGPEFLIYFQGTGAADDSGLPNDRFFAVRPEGSVSTLKIQRTERGDSAVYLCASSPGGPSSKQFFGPGTRLTVL.

The V and J genes are TRBV5-1 and TRBJ2-7; perhaps TRBD2 as D (5 bases). Germline V gene lookup returns CDR1 SGHRS and CDR2 YFSETQ. The CDR3 has 14 residues. Trimming shortened V by 0 bases and J by 6 bases, and 13 bases separated the two germline ends. The CDR3 DNA sequence: TGCGCCAGCAGCTTGGGACTAACCGTCTCCGAGCAGTACTTC. Translated: CASSLGLTVSEQYF.

The CDR3 protein is CASSVALNTEAFF. The CDR3 coding sequence is TGTGCCAGCAGTGTGGCTCTGAACACTGAAGCTTTCTTT. The chain uses TRBV9 and TRBJ1-1; D gene unclear. The CDR3 consists of 13 residues. Germline V gene data show CDR1 as SGDLS and CDR2 as YYNGEE. The V gene lost 5 bases and the J gene lost 0 bases, with 8 bases spanning the gap. The full variable domain, in which reference TRBV9 and TRBJ1-1 provide the parts outside the CDR3, is DSGVTQTPKHLITATGQRVTLRCSPRSGDLSVYWYQQSLDQGLQFLIQYYNGEERAKGNILERFSAQQFPDLHSELNLSSLELGDSALYFCASSVALNTEAFFGQGTRLTVV.

Written as DNA, the CDR3 is TGTGCCAGCAGCTTCGGACTAGCGGGGGTTTCAGATACGCAGTATTTT. This translates into CASSFGLAGVSDTQYF. The chain uses TRBV11-2 and TRBJ2-3, with 13 bases that match TRBD2. The CDR3 has 16 residues. Losses at the gene ends were 3 bases for V and 4 bases for J; bases not matched to a gene: 4. Per the germline V gene, CDR1 is SGHAT and CDR2 is FQNNGV.

The V call is TRBV11-3, the J call TRBJ2-7, with TRBD2 identical over 7 bases. V gave up 1 base and J gave up 3 bases; unmatched junction bases: 3. CDR1 and CDR2 (germline): SGHNT, YENEEA. CDR3 length: 14 residues. CDR3 nucleotides: TGTGCCAGCAGCTTAGGGGGGGGTGGCTACGAGCAGTACTTC. This encodes CASSLGGGGYEQYF.

This clone was seen only once. The chain uses TRBV6-5 and TRBJ2-2; 8 bases align to TRBD1. The trim removed 6 bases at V and 6 bases at J, leaving 9 bases unmatched. The CDR3 spans 15 residues. In germline, CDR1 is MNHEY, CDR2 SVGAGI. The CDR3 sequence is CASSRGQALPGELFF. The CDR3 DNA reads as TGTGCCAGCAGCAGGGGACAGGCCTTACCCGGGGAGCTGTTTTTT.

V is TRBV2 and J is TRBJ1-3, with D unresolved. Trimming removed 6 bases at V and 0 bases at J, with 9 bases between. The germline CDR1 and CDR2 sequences are SNHLY and FYNNEI. The CDR3 covers 14 residues. CDR3: CASSLESSGNTIYF. CDR3 DNA: TGTGCCAGCAGCCTAGAGTCCTCTGGAAACACCATATATTTT. Full variable domain (remainder filled in from reference TRBV2 and TRBJ1-3): EPEVTQTPSHQVTQMGQEVILRCVPISNHLYFYWYRQILGQKVEFLVSFYNNEISEKSEIFDDQFSVERPDGSNFTLKIRSTKLEDSAMYFCASSLESSGNTIYFGEGSWLTVV.

V gene TRBV5-1 combines with J gene TRBJ2-3, with D maybe TRBD1 (5 bases). Between the trimmed V and J ends, which lost 6 bases and 2 bases, there was a span of 10 bases. The CDR3 length is 13 residues. From germline, CDR1 is SGHRS and CDR2 YFSETQ. CDR3 amino acids: CASNPTDTDTQYF. The CDR3 DNA reads as TGCGCCAGCAACCCGACAGACACAGATACGCAGTATTTT.

This rearrangement joins TRBV10-3 to TRBJ1-1, with 9 bases matching TRBD1. CDR1 and CDR2 from the germline V gene are ENHRY and SYGVKD. Trimming removed 10 bases from V and 1 base from J; junction bases left unmatched: 1. The CDR3 consists of 12 residues. The CDR3 nucleotides read TGTGCCACGGACAGGGGGAACACTGAAGCTTTCTTT. It specifies CATDRGNTEAFF.

The genes are TRBV7-2 and TRBJ2-5; D may be TRBD1 (5 bases). V lost 0 bases to trimming and J lost 5 bases, with 13 bases between them. The CDR3 covers 15 residues. Germline V gene sequence: CDR1 SGHTA, CDR2 FQGNSA. CDR3 DNA sequence: TGTGCCAGCAGCTTAGCGGCAGGGTATAGGGAGACCCAGTACTTC. Protein sequence: CASSLAAGYRETQYF.

V usage is TRBV28 and J usage is TRBJ1-1; tentatively, D is TRBD1 (6 bases). V dropped 6 bases and J dropped 1 base, with 12 bases sitting between them. Germline values: CDR1 MDHEN, CDR2 SYDVKM. This CDR3 region has 14 residues. CDR3 protein: CASRYYRENTEAFF. The CDR3 DNA reads TGTGCCAGCAGGTATTACAGGGAGAACACTGAAGCTTTCTTT.

This clone was counted a single time. This chain joins TRBV7-9 and TRBJ1-1; tentatively, D is TRBD1 (6 bases). V was trimmed by 5 bases and J by 3 bases, leaving 16 bases between them. The length of the CDR3 is 15 residues. Germline CDR1 and CDR2: SEHNR and FQNEAQ (reference sequence). The CDR3 nucleotides read TGTGCCAGCAGCGATGACCTCAAGGGGGACACTGAAGCTTTCTTT. Its translation: CASSDDLKGDTEAFF.

The chain uses TRBV9 and TRBJ2-7, with TRBD1 identical over 10 bases. The junction had 10 bases not matched to a gene; V was cut back by 3 bases and J by 7 bases. Looked up from germline, CDR1 is SGDLS and CDR2 is YYNGEE. The CDR3 totals 15 residues. The CDR3, as DNA: TGTGCCAGCAGCGCGACCGGGACAGGGGCTTGGGAGCAGTACTTC. It yields the protein CASSATGTGAWEQYF.

This clone was observed a handful of times. The chain uses TRBV9 and TRBJ2-1; 8 nucleotides agree with TRBD2. The trim removed 2 bases at V and 7 bases at J, leaving 8 bases unmatched. From germline, CDR1 is SGDLS and CDR2 YYNGEE. CDR3 length: 15 amino acids. CDR3 amino acids: CASSVGGAVKNEQFF. DNA of the CDR3: TGTGCCAGCAGCGTCGGGGGGGCAGTTAAGAATGAGCAGTTCTTC.

The rearrangement links TRBV18 to TRBJ2-1; TRBD1 matches 8 bases. Germline lookup yields CDR1 KGHSH and CDR2 LQKENI. The CDR3 consists of 16 residues. J lost 6 bases, V lost 1 base, and 8 bases had no gene match. The CDR3, as DNA: TGTGCCAGCTCACCACGGCAGGGGGCGTCGCTCAATGAGCAGTTCTTC. Its protein product is CASSPRQGASLNEQFF.

This chain connects TRBV2 to TRBJ1-6, with D perhaps matching TRBD1 (6 bases). Per the germline V gene, CDR1 is SNHLY and CDR2 is FYNNEI. Trimming removed 4 bases from V and 5 bases from J, with 12 bases in between. The CDR3 extends over 15 amino acids. The CDR3, as DNA: TGTGCCAGCAGTGTAGGACAGATACATAATTCACCCCTCCACTTT. This gives the protein CASSVGQIHNSPLHF.

The chain employs TRBV5-1 and TRBJ1-2, with 10 nucleotides matching TRBD1. The CDR3 sequence is 15 residues long. V gave up 0 bases and J gave up 7 bases; unmatched junction bases: 6. The germline CDR1 and CDR2 sequences are SGHRS and YFSETQ. CDR3 in amino acids: CASSLDPGQGPGYTF. The CDR3 DNA is TGCGCCAGCAGCTTGGACCCGGGACAGGGGCCTGGCTACACCTTC.

This chain connects TRBV12-3 or TRBV12-4 to TRBJ2-5, with TRBD1 identical over 7 bases. The CDR3 is 12 amino acids. Trimming removed 5 bases from V and 3 bases from J; junction bases left unmatched: 0. The CDR3 DNA sequence: TGTGCCAGCAGTACAGGGGAAGAGACCCAGTACTTC. Amino acids: CASSTGEETQYF.

This clone came up a few times. The J gene is TRBJ2-3, the V gene TRBV30; D is uncertain. The V gene lost 1 base and the J gene lost 7 bases, with 18 bases spanning the gap. The CDR3 has 15 amino acids. CDR1 is GTSNPN, CDR2 SVGIG, per germline (reference sequence). The CDR3 loop is CAWSGPPRGANTQYF. CDR3 in DNA: TGTGCCTGGAGTGGGCCTCCCCGTGGAGCCAATACGCAGTATTTT.

V usage is TRBV14 and J usage is TRBJ2-1; a possible D gene is TRBD2 (6 bases). The germline gives CDR1 SGHDN, CDR2 FVKESK. V gave up 4 bases and J gave up 2 bases, with 12 bases separating them. CDR3 length: 15 amino acids. The CDR3 sequence: CASSPGTQPYNEQFF. CDR3 DNA sequence: TGTGCCAGCAGCCCCGGGACTCAACCCTACAATGAGCAGTTCTTC.

This clone turned up a few times. The V call is TRBV18, the J call TRBJ1-2; the match to TRBD1 covers 8 bases. J lost 1 base, V lost 5 bases, and 6 bases had no gene match. CDR1 and CDR2 from the germline V gene are KGHSH and LQKENI. The length of the CDR3 is 15 residues. CDR3 sequence: CASSTETGVNYGYTF. As DNA, the CDR3 is TGTGCCAGCTCAACCGAGACAGGGGTTAACTATGGCTACACCTTC.

The chain couples TRBV3-1 (or the pseudogene TRBV3-2) to TRBJ1-1, with TRBD1 identical over 7 bases. V shed 1 base and J 11 bases; nucleotides not matched to a gene: 4. In germline, CDR1 is LGHDT, CDR2 YNNKEL (reference sequence). The CDR3 consists of 12 residues. Written as DNA, the CDR3 is TGTGCCAGCAGCCAAGGGGACAGAGTGGCTTTCTTT. Residues: CASSQGDRVAFF.

The chain links TRBV7-9 to TRBJ1-1, with 7 bases fitting TRBD1. The CDR3 runs 15 residues. The germline V gene encodes CDR1 SEHNR and CDR2 FQNEAQ (reference sequence). Unmatched junction bases numbered 7, after V lost 5 bases and J lost 1 base. CDR3 nucleotides: TGTGCCAGCAGCGCCCGACAGGGCGGGAACACTGAAGCTTTCTTT. Encoded protein: CASSARQGGNTEAFF.